This T cell receptor beta chain was documented in a study of CD8 T cells in ankylosing spondylitis. The CDR3 has 14 amino acids. Germline V gives CDR1 DFQATT, CDR2 SNEGSKA (reference sequence). This clonotype was recorded at least ten times. As yet, its antigen is unknown. General study findings and limits: Clones that were linked to disease were CD8+ and were relatively rare in peripheral blood.

It was by quantitative 5'-RACE with molecular barcodes that TCR beta libraries were made. TCRdb itself ran the 5' RACE reads through MiXCR, one entry per CDR3 protein. The sample includes 250,000 to 400,000 distinct CDR3 sequences, approximately 10% of them seen just once. The chain joins TRBV20-1 to TRBJ2-3; TRBD2 agrees at 9 bases. The sequencing input was blood, either unsorted or a sorted T cell fraction (not recorded which). The TCR sequence derives from a female donor with ankylosing spondylitis or in good health (not recorded which). CDR3: CGGTSTTGADTQYF. CDR3 coding DNA: TGCGGGGGGACTAGCACAACGGGGGCAGATACGCAGTATTTT.